The 3 T cell receptor beta chains reported below all come from one sample, sequenced in a study of T cells in Graves' hyperthyroidism and ophthalmopathy. Authors of the study amplified TCR beta CDR3 regions from RNA transcripts. The HTBI primer set was used in a first-round RT-PCR of the TCR CDR3. Each CDR3 protein is one row after TCRdb ran MiXCR on the multiplex PCR reads. The sample yields 360,000 or so distinct CDR3 sequences, over 12% seen once. Sequenced sample: blood. Receptors originate from an older woman with Graves' ophthalmopathy.

This clonotype was recorded many times. The chain links TRBV7-2 to TRBJ2-2, with D unresolved. The CDR3 sequence is 16 residues long. V lost 5 bases and J 1 base, leaving 14 bases between the germline ends. Per the germline V gene, CDR1 is SGHTA and CDR2 is FQGNSA. The CDR3 is CASSPYSLLNTGELFF. In nucleotides, the CDR3 is TGTGCCAGCAGCCCGTATAGCCTGCTGAACACCGGGGAGCTGTTTTTT.

This clonotype was found many times. The chain joins TRBV20-1 to TRBJ2-5, with 7 bases that match TRBD2. The germline CDR1 and CDR2 sequences are DFQATT and SNEGSKA (reference sequence). This CDR3 comprises 14 residues. Trimming removed 3 bases from V and 7 bases from J; junction bases left unmatched: 11. The DNA for the CDR3 is TGCAGTGCTAGTGAATCTAGCGGCATGGGGACCCAGTACTTC. It yields the protein CSASESSGMGTQYF.

As DNA, the CDR3 is TGCAGTGCTAGTGGTGGGACAGGGGTTCTCTACGAGCAGTACTTC. Translation: CSASGGTGVLYEQYF. This rearrangement joins TRBV20-1 to TRBJ2-7; the match to TRBD1 covers 10 bases. Trimming cost V 3 bases and J 3 bases; bases outside gene matches: 8. Germline lookup yields CDR1 DFQATT and CDR2 SNEGSKA (reference sequence). This CDR3 has 15 amino acids.